Following are 11 T cell receptor beta chains from one sample sequenced in a study of blood T cells in healthy people across ages. The second PCR ran 7 to 11 cycles with a sample-barcoded 5' primer and J-beta primers. MiXCR, applied by TCRdb to the 5' RACE reads, yields one record per CDR3 protein. Of 550,000 to 800,000 distinct CDR3 sequences in the sample, under 25% were seen once. Specimen: blood. Receptor source: a man between 65 and 85 years old in good health.

There are a few counts of this clonotype. The chain links TRBV6-4 to TRBJ2-1; D possibly uses TRBD1 or TRBD2 (5 bases each). Germline values: CDR1 MRHNA, CDR2 SNTAGT. The CDR3 has 14 residues. V lost 0 bases and J lost 10, with 13 bases in between. CDR3 DNA sequence: TGTGCCAGCAGTGACTCGGGGGAGAGAGTAGAGCAGTTCTTC. As protein: CASSDSGERVEQFF.

As to this clonotype: One end of the junction does not line up with germline, which may come from a read error. The V gene is TRBV2, the J gene TRBJ2-5; 9 positions match TRBD2. The germline CDR1 and CDR2 sequences are SNHLY and FYNNEI. This CDR3 is 11 amino acids long. For the CDR3, the DNA is TGTGCCAGCAGTGAGTGGCGGGAGGGTTTCTTC. Residues: CASSEWREGFF.

The J gene is TRBJ2-1, the V gene TRBV9; weak D call: TRBD2 (6 bases). Germline V gene lookup returns CDR1 SGDLS and CDR2 YYNGEE. V was cut by 1 base and J by 5 bases, with 16 bases left in between. The CDR3 consists of 16 residues. CDR3 sequence: CASSVLPGLGDNEQFF. CDR3 sequence (DNA): TGTGCCAGCAGCGTACTACCGGGACTGGGGGACAATGAGCAGTTCTTC.

As for this clonotype: Being one base from a much bigger clone, this may be a read error. This rearrangement joins TRBV5-1 to TRBJ2-1, with D perhaps TRBD1 or TRBD2 (6 bases each). This CDR3 has 15 amino acids. Germline V gene data show CDR1 as SGHRS and CDR2 as YFSETQ. In nucleotides, the CDR3 is TGCGCCAGCAGCTTGGAGGGGGGCTCCTGCAATGAGCAGTTCTTC. This codes for CASSLEGGSCNEQFF.

The chain has TRBV27 and TRBJ1-1; 10 nucleotides align to TRBD1. The CDR3 extends over 15 amino acids. The V gene end was trimmed by 6 bases and the J gene end by 1 base; junction bases not matched to a gene: 5. Per the germline V gene, CDR1 is MNHEY and CDR2 is SMNVEV (reference sequence). This CDR3 is CASSRQGASNTEAFF. For the CDR3, the DNA is TGTGCCAGCAGCCGACAGGGGGCTTCGAACACTGAAGCTTTCTTT.

This chain connects TRBV9 to TRBJ2-1, with D possibly matching TRBD2 (5 bases). V lost 0 bases to trimming and J lost 10 bases, with 8 bases between them. This CDR3 has 12 residues. Germline V gene lookup returns CDR1 SGDLS and CDR2 YYNGEE. This chain's CDR3 is CASSVERGEQFF. In DNA, the CDR3 is TGTGCCAGCAGCGTAGAACGAGGGGAGCAGTTCTTC.

J is TRBJ1-4 and V is TRBV10-3; the D gene is possibly TRBD1 (6 bases). Germline values: CDR1 ENHRY, CDR2 SYGVKD. The V and J ends lost 10 bases and 5 bases respectively, with 17 bases between them. CDR3 length equals 14 residues. CDR3 nucleotides: TGTGCCACCCGAACAGGGACCGGGAATGAAAAACTGTTTTTT. This gives the protein CATRTGTGNEKLFF.

A few counts support this clonotype. The chain carries TRBV9 and TRBJ2-7, with a tentative D call TRBD2 (6 bases). The CDR3 consists of 12 residues. V was clipped by 0 bases and J by 10 bases, with 11 bases between them. CDR1 and CDR2 (germline): SGDLS, YYNGEE. The CDR3: CASSVDGRDQYF. In DNA form, the CDR3 reads TGTGCCAGCAGCGTAGACGGGAGAGATCAGTACTTC. Looking up the rest from reference TRBV9 and TRBJ2-7 gives the full variable domain: DSGVTQTPKHLITATGQRVTLRCSPRSGDLSVYWYQQSLDQGLQFLIQYYNGEERAKGNILERFSAQQFPDLHSELNLSSLELGDSALYFCASSVDGRDQYFGPGTRLTVT.

This sequence joins TRBV6-6 and TRBJ1-2; no definite D call. The V and J ends lost 1 base and 7 bases respectively, with 7 bases between them. CDR3 length: 12 residues. Germline CDR1 reads MNHNY; CDR2 reads SVGAGI (reference sequence). CDR3 sequence: CASSYFESGYTF. The CDR3 DNA reads TGTGCCAGCAGTTACTTCGAATCTGGCTACACCTTC.

The rearrangement joins TRBV15 to TRBJ2-7; TRBD2 matches 9 bases. The CDR3 has 16 amino acids. Germline V CDR1 and CDR2: LNHNV, YYDKDF (reference sequence). V trimming: 0 bases; J trimming: 2 bases; junction bases outside the gene matches: 5. The CDR3 sequence: CATSRDFLAGTYEQYF. The CDR3 DNA sequence: TGTGCCACCAGCAGAGATTTCCTAGCGGGGACCTACGAGCAGTACTTC.

This clonotype was detected a few times. The genes are TRBV18 and TRBJ2-1; possibly TRBD1 or TRBD2 for D (5 bases each). The CDR3 is 16 residues long. Looked up from germline, CDR1 is KGHSH and CDR2 is LQKENI. Trimming stripped 6 bases from V and 0 bases from J, with 15 bases between. DNA for the CDR3: TGTGCCAGCTCCGCCATGGGGGAGAGCTCCTACAATGAGCAGTTCTTC. Its translation: CASSAMGESSYNEQFF.